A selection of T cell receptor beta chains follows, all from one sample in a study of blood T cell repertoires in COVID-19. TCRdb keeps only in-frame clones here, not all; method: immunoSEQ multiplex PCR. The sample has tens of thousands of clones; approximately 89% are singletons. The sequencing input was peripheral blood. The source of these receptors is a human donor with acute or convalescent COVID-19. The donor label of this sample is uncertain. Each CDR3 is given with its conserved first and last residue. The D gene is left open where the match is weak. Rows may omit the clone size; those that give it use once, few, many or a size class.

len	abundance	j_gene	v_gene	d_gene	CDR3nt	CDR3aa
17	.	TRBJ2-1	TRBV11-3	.	TGTGCCAGCAGCAAAGAGGGGGGGGTAAGGACACACAATGAGCAGTTCTTC	CASSKEGGVRTHNEQFF
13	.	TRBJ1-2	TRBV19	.	TGTGCCAGTAGTAATCAGGGTGCCTATGGCTACACCTTC	CASSNQGAYGYTF
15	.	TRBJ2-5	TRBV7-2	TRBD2	TGTGCCAGCAGCCCCAGGACTAGCGGGGTGGAGACCCAGTACTTC	CASSPRTSGVETQYF
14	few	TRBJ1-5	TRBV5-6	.	TGTGCCAGCAGCTTACGGTATAGCAATCAGCCCCAGCATTTT	CASSLRYSNQPQHF
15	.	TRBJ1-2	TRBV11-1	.	TGTGCCAGCAGCACCTCAACGAACAGGCGCTATGGCTACACCTTC	CASSTSTNRRYGYTF
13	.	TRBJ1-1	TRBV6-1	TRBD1	TGTGCCAGCAGAAGACAGGGAGACACTGAAGCTTTCTTT	CASRRQGDTEAFF
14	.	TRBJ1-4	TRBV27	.	TGTGCCAGCAGTTTATCCGACTCCGGTGAAAAACTGTTTTTT	CASSLSDSGEKLFF
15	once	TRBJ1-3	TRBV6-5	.	TGTGCCAGCAGGGCTAGGAGCGTCTCTGGAAACACCATATATTTT	CASRARSVSGNTIYF
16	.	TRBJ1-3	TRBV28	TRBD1	TGTGCCAGCAGTTATAGGACAGGGTCGTCTGGAAACACCATATATTTT	CASSYRTGSSGNTIYF
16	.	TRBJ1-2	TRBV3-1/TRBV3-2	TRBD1	TGTGCCAGCAGCCAAGATGGGGGCAGGGGGCCGGGTGGCTACACCTTC	CASSQDGGRGPGGYTF
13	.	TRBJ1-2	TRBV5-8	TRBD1	TGTGCCAGCCCGGGACAGGGGAACTATGGCTACACCTTC	CASPGQGNYGYTF
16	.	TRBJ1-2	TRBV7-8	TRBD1	TGTGCCAGCAGCTTAGCGGAGGGGGCCGCTGGTTATGGCTACACCTTC	CASSLAEGAAGYGYTF
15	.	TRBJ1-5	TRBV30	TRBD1	TGTGCCTGGAACCGGGGACAGCTCTTCAATCAGCCCCAGCATTTT	CAWNRGQLFNQPQHF
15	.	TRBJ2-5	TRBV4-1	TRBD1	TGCGCCAGCAGCCACCCGACAGGGTATGGAGAGACCCAGTACTTC	CASSHPTGYGETQYF
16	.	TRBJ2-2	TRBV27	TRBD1	TGTGCCAGCAGAAAATCGGGACAGGGAAACACCGGGGAGCTGTTTTTT	CASRKSGQGNTGELFF
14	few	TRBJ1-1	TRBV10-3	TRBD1	TGTGCCATCAGTGAGGAGACAGGGATCACTGAAGCTTTCTTT	CAISEETGITEAFF
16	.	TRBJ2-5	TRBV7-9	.	TGTGCCAGCAGCCGGGGGGCTAGCGGAGGTCAAGAGACCCAGTACTTC	CASSRGASGGQETQYF
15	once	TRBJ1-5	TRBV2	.	TGTGCCAGCAGTGGGCCAGGAGGGGGCAATCAGCCCCAGCATTTT	CASSGPGGGNQPQHF
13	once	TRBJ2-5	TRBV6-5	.	TGTGCCAGCAGATGGACAGTCCAAGAGACCCAGTACTTC	CASRWTVQETQYF
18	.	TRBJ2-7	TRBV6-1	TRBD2	TGTGCCAGCAGTGAATTCGAACCGGGACTAGCGGGGTTGTACGAGCAGTACTTC	CASSEFEPGLAGLYEQYF
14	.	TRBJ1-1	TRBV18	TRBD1	TGTGCCAGCTCAATGGACAGGGTTGACACTGAAGCTTTCTTT	CASSMDRVDTEAFF
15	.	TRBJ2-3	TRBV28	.	TGTGCCACCCAGGGGGGTTCCCAAGGGGCAGATACGCAGTATTTT	CATQGGSQGADTQYF
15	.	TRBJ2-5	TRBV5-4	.	TGTGCCAGCAGCTTGGAGCTAGACTTTCAAGAGACCCAGTACTTC	CASSLELDFQETQYF
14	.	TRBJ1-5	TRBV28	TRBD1	TGTAGCACGGGGGGGACAGATAGCAATCAGCCCCAGCATTTT	CSTGGTDSNQPQHF
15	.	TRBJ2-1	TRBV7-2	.	TGTGCCAGCAGCTTAGCCTACCACTCCTACAATGAGCAGTTCTTC	CASSLAYHSYNEQFF
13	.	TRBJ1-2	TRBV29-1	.	TGCAGCGTTGATAGCCTTAATAACTATGGCTACACCTTC	CSVDSLNNYGYTF
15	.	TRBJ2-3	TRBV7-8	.	TGTGCCAGCAGCCGAGGTGCGGGGGCCACAGATACGCAGTATTTT	CASSRGAGATDTQYF
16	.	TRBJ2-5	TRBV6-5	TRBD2	TGTGCCAGCAGTTACTGGGCTAGCGGGGAGGGGGAGACCCAGTACTTC	CASSYWASGEGETQYF
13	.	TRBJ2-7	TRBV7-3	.	TGTGCCAGCAGCCCAGACAGATCCTACGAGCAGTACTTC	CASSPDRSYEQYF
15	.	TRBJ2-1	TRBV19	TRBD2	TGTGCCAGTAGTATGCGACTAGCGGGGAAGGATGAGCAGTTCTTC	CASSMRLAGKDEQFF
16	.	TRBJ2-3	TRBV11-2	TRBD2	TGTGCCAGCAGCTCCACTAGCGGGGGGGTACGTGGTACGCAGTATTTT	CASSSTSGGVRGTQYF
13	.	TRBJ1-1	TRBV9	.	TGTGCCAGCAGCGTAGCGGGGTGGACTGAAGCTTTCTTT	CASSVAGWTEAFF
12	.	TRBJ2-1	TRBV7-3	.	TGTGCCAGCAGCGCCAGACGGGGTGAGCAGTTCTTC	CASSARRGEQFF
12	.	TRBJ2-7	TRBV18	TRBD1	TGTGCCAGCTCACCATACAGGGGCGAGCAGTACTTC	CASSPYRGEQYF
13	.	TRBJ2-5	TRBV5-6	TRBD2	TGTGCCAGCAGCATTAGACTAGCGGAGACCCAGTACTTC	CASSIRLAETQYF
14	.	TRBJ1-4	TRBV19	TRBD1	TGTGCCAGCCGGACAGGGTCAACTAATGAAAAACTGTTTTTT	CASRTGSTNEKLFF
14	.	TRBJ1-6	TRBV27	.	TGTGCCAGCAGTTTATCCCGTAATAATTCACCCCTCCACTTT	CASSLSRNNSPLHF
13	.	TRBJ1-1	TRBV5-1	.	TGCGCCAGCAGCTTGGCCTTTAACACTGAAGCTTTCTTT	CASSLAFNTEAFF
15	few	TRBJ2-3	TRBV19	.	TGTGCCAGTAGTATAAGGGCGGGAACCCCAGATACGCAGTATTTT	CASSIRAGTPDTQYF
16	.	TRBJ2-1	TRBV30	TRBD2	TGTGCCTGGAGTCAAGGACTAGCGGGGGGGCCAGATGAGCAGTTCTTC	CAWSQGLAGGPDEQFF